What follows describes a single T cell receptor (beta chain). The sample originates from a study of blood T cell repertoires in COVID-19. The protocol was immunoSEQ multiplex PCR, while the TCRdb copy is restricted to in-frame clones and leaves out a portion. This table has over 150,000 clones, roughly 88% appearing once. The CDR3 runs 16 residues. The sequenced sample consisted of peripheral blood. The chain links TRBV21-1 to TRBJ2-5; no DNA check was done on the table's D call, TRBD2. TRBV21-1 is assigned pseudogene status. The sequence derives from a man in his fifties or sixties with COVID-19, enrolled during active disease. CDR3 nucleotide sequence: TGTGCCAGCAGCAGCGCTAGCGATCGAGAAGGGGAGACCCAGTACTTC. Residues: CASSSASDREGETQYF.